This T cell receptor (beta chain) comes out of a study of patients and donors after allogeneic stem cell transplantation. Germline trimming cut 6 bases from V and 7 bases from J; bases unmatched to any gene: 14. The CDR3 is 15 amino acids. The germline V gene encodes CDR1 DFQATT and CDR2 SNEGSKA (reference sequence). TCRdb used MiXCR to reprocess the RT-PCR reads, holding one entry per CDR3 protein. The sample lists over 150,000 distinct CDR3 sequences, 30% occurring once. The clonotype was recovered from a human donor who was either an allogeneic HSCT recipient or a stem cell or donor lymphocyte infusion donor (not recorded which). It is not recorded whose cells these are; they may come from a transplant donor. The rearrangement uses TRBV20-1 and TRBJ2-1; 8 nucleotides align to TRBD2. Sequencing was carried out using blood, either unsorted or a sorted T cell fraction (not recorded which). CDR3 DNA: TGCAGTGCCCCCCTCAGCGGGGGCCTCTGGAATGAGCAGTTCTTC. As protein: CSAPLSGGLWNEQFF.